The clone carrying this T cell receptor (beta chain) was recorded once. Authors' methods: Estimates of nucleated cell counts were drawn from the amplification of reference gene primers. The method was immunoSEQ multiplex PCR; TCRdb's version includes in-frame clones alone and lacks a portion of them. V and J calls and clone size are as listed in that table; D and trimming were resolved from the DNA. The sample lists 200,000 to 300,000 clones, around 90% occurring once. The sample belongs to a study of blood T cell repertoires in COVID-19. Turning to the study itself: From the United States, Italy and Spain came samples of acute and convalescent COVID-19. T cells, B-cell-depleted T cells, or PBMCs supplied cDNA or gDNA.

The germline gives CDR1 SGHAT, CDR2 FQNNGV. CDR3 length equals 13 residues. Trimming shortened V by 8 bases and J by 1 base, and 8 bases separated the two germline ends. Specimen: peripheral blood. The chain has TRBV11-2 and TRBJ2-2; no firm D call. The TCR was taken from a man aged 30 to 39 with COVID-19, enrolled during active disease. This CDR3 is CASETKNTGELFF. DNA for the CDR3: TGTGCCAGCGAGACAAAGAACACCGGGGAGCTGTTTTTT.